The clone carrying this T cell receptor (beta chain) showed up just once. Its antigen is unknown. Genomic DNA (from each subset) was split evenly across several immunoSEQ plates. Clones were sequenced by immunoSEQ multiplex PCR, and TCRdb holds only the in-frame ones, with some missing. Of some 2,500,000 clones in the sample, 93% are singletons; the top ten hold 0.36%. The data are from a study of shared clonotypes between healthy human individuals. Regarding the study as a whole: The researchers took only blood, and tissue repertoires probably look different.

Germline V CDR1 and CDR2: MNHEY, SVGAGI. CDR3 length: 15 amino acids. The V segment lost 6 bases and the J segment 0 bases; nucleotides outside the gene matches: 4. The rearrangement joins TRBV6-5 to TRBJ2-1; 8 bases agree with TRBD2. The TCR originated in a man aged 18 to 29 in good health. Some clones in this sample may be carry-over from other donors' samples. Sequencing input: naive CD4+ T cells from PBMCs. Subset denoted: CD45RA+ positively selected. The CDR3 is CASRVSGTSYNEQFF. In DNA form, the CDR3 reads TGTGCCAGCAGGGTTAGCGGGACCTCCTACAATGAGCAGTTCTTC.